This TCR beta chain was recovered during a study of T cell responses to AZD1222 COVID-19 vaccine. TCRdb's copy holds only in-frame clones and misses some; the assay was immunoSEQ multiplex PCR. The data show 100,000 to 120,000 clones, just under 95% seen once. The CDR3 extends over 13 amino acids. V was trimmed by 1 base and J by 8 bases, leaving 10 bases between them. Germline CDR1 and CDR2: WNHNN and SYGVQD (reference sequence). Sequencing was performed on peripheral blood, taken on day 0 of AZD1222 vaccination. The chain combines TRBV10-1 with TRBJ2-3, with D uncertain. The clonotype originates from an adult in good health. CDR3 amino acids: CASSELVLGTQYF. In DNA, the CDR3 is TGCGCCAGCAGTGAGTTAGTCCTGGGTACGCAGTATTTT.